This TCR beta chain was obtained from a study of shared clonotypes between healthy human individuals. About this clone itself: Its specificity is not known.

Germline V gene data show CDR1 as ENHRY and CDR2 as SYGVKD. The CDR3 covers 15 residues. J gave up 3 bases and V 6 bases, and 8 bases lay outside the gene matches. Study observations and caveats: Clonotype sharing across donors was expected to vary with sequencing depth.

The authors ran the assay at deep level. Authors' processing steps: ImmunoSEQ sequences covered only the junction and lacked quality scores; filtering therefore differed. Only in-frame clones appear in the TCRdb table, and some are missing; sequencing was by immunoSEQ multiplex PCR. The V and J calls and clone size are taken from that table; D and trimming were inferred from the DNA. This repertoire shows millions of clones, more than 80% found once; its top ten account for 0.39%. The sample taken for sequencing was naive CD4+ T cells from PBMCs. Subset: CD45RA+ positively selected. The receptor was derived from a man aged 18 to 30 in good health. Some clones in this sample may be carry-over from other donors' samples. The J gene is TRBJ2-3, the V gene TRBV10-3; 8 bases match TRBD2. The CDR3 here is CAIRDRAGATDTQYF. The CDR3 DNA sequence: TGTGCCATCAGAGATCGAGCGGGAGCGACAGATACGCAGTATTTT.